This T cell receptor beta chain came from a study of monozygotic twins with cystic fibrosis. Turning to this clone: The antigen is not known.

The table came from immunoSEQ multiplex PCR; TCRdb's copy has only in-frame clones and leaves some out. Of 39,000 or so clones in the sample, over 80% were seen once. In germline, CDR1 is SGDLS, CDR2 YYNGEE. The CDR3 has 16 residues. Between the trimmed V and J ends, which lost 6 bases and 4 bases, there was a span of 19 bases. Study results and caveats: Nucleotide-identical clonotype sharing was significantly higher within monozygotic CF twin pairs than between unrelated CF individuals. Co-twins had the most similar V usage for 13 of 16 pairs, J for 8. Age, concordance and disease severity did not associate with shared CDR3 numbers. The repertoire was suggested to be naive-dominated, clonality median about 0.0095.

The TCR originated in a boy aged 2 to 10 with cystic fibrosis. The sequencing sample was made of blood. The chain couples TRBV9 to TRBJ2-2; D unclear. In DNA form, the CDR3 reads TGTGCCAGCAACCGCGTCGGCGACGTCGGCACCGGGGAGCTGTTTTTT. Its translation: CASNRVGDVGTGELFF.